The 27 T cell receptor beta chains in this list originate from one sample, sequenced in a study of sequential checkpoint blockade in melanoma. Using immunoSEQ multiplex PCR, the repertoire was profiled, and TCRdb retains in-frame clones only, with some absent. The sample lists approximately 37,000 clones; under 35% were seen once. The treatment is: randomized to nivolumab then ipilimumab (arm A) or the reverse (arm B). The material was tumor tissue (inferred from file names), obtained from a patient given nivolumab and ipilimumab in sequence. The receptors stem from a human donor with melanoma.

This chain joins TRBV11-3 and TRBJ2-1, with TRBD2 matching 10 bases. The CDR3 sequence is 14 residues long. Germline values: CDR1 SGHNT, CDR2 YENEEA. V lost 1 base to trimming and J lost 9 bases; unmatched junction nucleotides: 3. CDR3 protein: CASSLGAGGREQFF. DNA of the CDR3: TGTGCCAGCAGCTTAGGAGCGGGGGGGCGTGAGCAGTTCTTC.

This clone was picked up a small number of times. The chain carries TRBV11-3 and TRBJ2-7; D might be TRBD1 (6 bases). CDR1 is SGHNT and CDR2 is YENEEA in the germline V gene. V lost 6 bases and J lost 3, with 18 bases in between. CDR3 size: 15 residues. The CDR3 is CASSSEQGTFYEQYF. The CDR3 region has the DNA TGTGCCAGCAGTTCAGAACAGGGAACCTTCTACGAGCAGTACTTC.

J is TRBJ2-7 and V is TRBV11-3, with 11 bases lining up with TRBD2. The CDR3 is 15 amino acids. The ends lost 3 bases at V and 2 bases at J; junction bases unmatched: 3. Germline CDR1 reads SGHNT; CDR2 reads YENEEA. Written as DNA, the CDR3 is TGTGCCAGCAGCTTTGGGACTAGCGGCACCTACGAGCAGTACTTC. Protein product: CASSFGTSGTYEQYF.

This clone occurred a few times. The J gene is TRBJ2-1, the V gene TRBV11-3; 7 bases are a match to TRBD1. CDR1 and CDR2 from the germline V gene are SGHNT and YENEEA. CDR3 length: 15 amino acids. V lost 8 bases to trimming and J lost 4 bases; unmatched junction nucleotides: 11. This CDR3 reads CASSTWDRPYNEQFF. DNA for the CDR3: TGTGCCAGCTCCACCTGGGACAGACCTTACAATGAGCAGTTCTTC.

This sequence joins TRBV6-8 and TRBJ1-4; D not resolved. Germline assignment: CDR1 MNHGY and CDR2 SAAAGT. The V and J ends lost 2 bases and 8 bases respectively, with 15 bases between them. This CDR3 is built from 15 residues. The CDR3 is CASSYPTDWNEKLFF. The CDR3 bases are TGTGCCAGCAGTTACCCGACGGATTGGAACGAAAAACTGTTTTTT.

The chain carries TRBV28 and TRBJ1-2; 7 bases fit TRBD1. Germline CDR1 MDHEN, CDR2 SYDVKM. This CDR3 is 19 amino acids long. The junction had 23 bases not matched to a gene; V was cut back by 6 bases and J by 4 bases. CDR3 DNA: TGTGCCAGCAGGTCCTTGCGGGGCAGGGGGGCACGTACTCTCTATGGCTACACCTTC. Its translation: CASRSLRGRGARTLYGYTF.

This clone was seen more than once but under ten times. The chain couples TRBV11-3 to TRBJ2-7, with TRBD2 identical over 9 bases. Germline assignment: CDR1 SGHNT and CDR2 YENEEA. The CDR3 covers 16 residues. Germline trimming cut 2 bases from V and 0 bases from J; bases unmatched to any gene: 5. The CDR3 DNA sequence: TGTGCCAGCAGCTTAATGGGACTAGCCGCCTCCTACGAGCAGTACTTC. Its translation: CASSLMGLAASYEQYF.

This clone was detected a few times. V is TRBV28 and J is TRBJ1-1, with TRBD1 matching 9 bases. The germline V gene has CDR1 MDHEN and CDR2 SYDVKM. After removal of 5 bases from V and 3 bases from J, the junction contained 10 bases not matched to a gene. The CDR3 extends over 16 amino acids. CDR3 DNA sequence: TGTGCCAGCAGTCGAGGGACAGGGATAGGGTACACTGAAGCTTTCTTT. Translation: CASSRGTGIGYTEAFF.

This chain joins TRBV5-1 and TRBJ1-5, with a weak D call TRBD1 (6 bases). Germline loops: CDR1 SGHRS, CDR2 YFSETQ. With 4 bases removed from V and 4 bases from J, the gap between germline ends came to 15 bases. This CDR3 spans 15 amino acids. The CDR3 loop is CASSHEGEWNQPQHF. DNA of the CDR3: TGCGCCAGCAGCCACGAGGGGGAGTGGAATCAGCCCCAGCATTTT.

This clone was found a few times. The gene calls are TRBV11-3 and TRBJ2-3; D not resolved. V lost 4 bases to trimming and J lost 4 bases, with 12 bases between them. In germline, CDR1 is SGHNT, CDR2 YENEEA. This CDR3 comprises 14 residues. This CDR3 is CASSSGKFADTQYF. The CDR3, as DNA: TGTGCCAGCAGCTCGGGTAAATTCGCAGATACGCAGTATTTT.

CDR3 region: CASSGTSGTETQYF. In DNA, the CDR3 is TGTGCCAGCAGCGGGACTAGCGGGACAGAGACCCAGTACTTC. The rearrangement joins TRBV9 to TRBJ2-5; 12 nucleotides align to TRBD2. CDR3 size: 14 residues. V shed 3 bases and J 4 bases; nucleotides not matched to a gene: 1. CDR1 and CDR2 from the germline V gene are SGDLS and YYNGEE.

The gene calls are TRBV29-1 and TRBJ2-5; 9 positions agree with TRBD2. After removal of 7 bases from V and 3 bases from J, the junction contained 12 bases not matched to a gene. CDR1 and CDR2 (germline): SQVTM, ANQGSEA. CDR3 length: 15 residues. The CDR3 loop reads CSADGLAGIEETQYF. The CDR3 DNA reads TGCAGCGCCGATGGCCTAGCGGGGATAGAAGAGACCCAGTACTTC.

The rearrangement links TRBV23-1 to TRBJ1-1, with 9 nucleotides matching TRBD1. TRBV23-1 is marked as an open reading frame, function uncertain. The CDR3 spans 17 residues. V lost 3 bases, J lost 4 bases, and 12 bases stayed unmatched. This chain's CDR3 is CASSQKNGTGLSTEAFF. The DNA for the CDR3 is TGCGCCAGCAGTCAGAAGAACGGGACAGGGCTGAGCACTGAAGCTTTCTTT.

V usage is TRBV11-3 and J usage is TRBJ1-2, with 12 bases matching TRBD1. From germline, CDR1 is SGHNT and CDR2 YENEEA. The CDR3 is made up of 18 amino acids. The V and J ends lost 5 bases and 4 bases, in that order; junction bases with no gene match: 14. The CDR3 DNA is TGTGCCAGCAGCCCACGAGGGACAGGGGGCTTTCTTAGCTATGGCTACACCTTC. It encodes CASSPRGTGGFLSYGYTF.

This clone has at least ten counts. The chain couples TRBV6-1 to TRBJ2-1, with 9 bases identical to TRBD2. The CDR3 has 15 residues. V dropped 1 base and J dropped 8; count of bases not matched to a gene: 6. Per germline, CDR1 MNHNS and CDR2 SASEGT. Here the CDR3 DNA reads TGTGCCAGCAGTGAAGGTCTAGCGGGGAGCTATGAGCAGTTCTTC. Translation gives CASSEGLAGSYEQFF.

The chain uses TRBV6-8 and TRBJ1-5; the match to TRBD1 covers 9 bases. The CDR3 covers 16 residues. Germline V gene sequence: CDR1 MNHGY, CDR2 SAAAGT. V was pared by 6 bases and J by 5 bases, with 11 bases of the junction left unmatched. The CDR3 sequence: CASRLTGTGSDQPQHF. The CDR3 DNA follows: TGTGCCAGCAGACTCACCGGGACAGGGAGCGATCAGCCCCAGCATTTT.

The chain recombines TRBV19 with TRBJ1-2, with 10 bases identical to TRBD1. J lost 4 bases, V lost 5 bases, and 7 bases had no gene match. This CDR3 has 15 amino acids. Germline lookup yields CDR1 LNHDA and CDR2 SQIVND (reference sequence). CDR3 coding DNA: TGTGCCAGTAGTCCGGGGACAGGGGTTAGCTATGGCTACACCTTC. Translation gives CASSPGTGVSYGYTF.

The chain combines TRBV19 with TRBJ1-1, with a tentative D call TRBD1 (5 bases). Trimming removed 1 base from V and 4 bases from J, with 7 bases in between. Germline V gene sequence: CDR1 LNHDA, CDR2 SQIVND (reference sequence). This CDR3 spans 13 amino acids. The CDR3 reads CASSIGGITEAFF. The CDR3 coding sequence is TGTGCCAGTAGTATAGGGGGGATCACTGAAGCTTTCTTT.

At least ten counts were recorded for this clone. The chain recombines TRBV11-3 with TRBJ1-2; D is possibly TRBD1 (6 bases). Per the germline V gene, CDR1 is SGHNT and CDR2 is YENEEA. The CDR3 contains 14 residues. Deletions cut 5 bases from V and 1 base from J, with 11 bases between. The CDR3 reads CASSPDRLNYGYTF. The DNA for the CDR3 is TGTGCCAGCAGCCCCGACAGGCTTAACTATGGCTACACCTTC.

This clone showed up just a few times. The rearrangement links TRBV28 to TRBJ1-2; D is unresolved. The length of the CDR3 is 14 residues. From germline, CDR1 is MDHEN and CDR2 SYDVKM. V gave up 3 bases and J gave up 1 base, with 9 bases separating them. The CDR3 DNA is TGTGCCAGCAGTTTTACGGGAGGTAACTATGGCTACACCTTC. It translates to CASSFTGGNYGYTF.

This clone was counted between two and nine times. V usage is TRBV4-1 and J usage is TRBJ1-2; perhaps TRBD1 as D (6 bases). This CDR3 comprises 15 residues. The germline V and J ends were trimmed by 2 bases and 4 bases, with 14 bases remaining between them. Germline-derived CDR1 and CDR2 are MGHRA and YSYEKL. The CDR3 DNA sequence: TGCGCCAGCAGCCAACATGACAGGCTCGTCTATGGCTACACCTTC. The encoded protein is CASSQHDRLVYGYTF.

The rearrangement uses TRBV6-8 and TRBJ2-1, with D tentatively TRBD2 (6 bases). Germline V gives CDR1 MNHGY, CDR2 SAAAGT. V was cut by 10 bases and J by 0 bases, with 13 bases left in between. The CDR3 covers 14 residues. The CDR3 nucleotides are TGTGCCATCTCAGCGGGCAGCTCCTACAATGAGCAGTTCTTC. Protein: CAISAGSSYNEQFF.

This clone occurred a few times. This rearrangement joins TRBV11-3 to TRBJ2-2; 9 positions match TRBD1. CDR1 is SGHNT and CDR2 is YENEEA in the germline V gene. V was clipped by 5 bases and J by 4 bases; unmatched bases: 8. There are 16 residues in the CDR3. CDR3 bases: TGTGCCAGCAGCCCAACCGGGACAGGGATCACCGGGGAGCTGTTTTTT. The encoded protein is CASSPTGTGITGELFF.

The chain links TRBV19 to TRBJ1-1; 7 bases are a match to TRBD1. The CDR3 has 18 amino acids. Trimming cost V 0 bases and J 7 bases; bases outside gene matches: 17. The germline V gene encodes CDR1 LNHDA and CDR2 SQIVND (reference sequence). The CDR3 DNA reads TGTGCCAGTAGTATAGACGACAGGGTCATCCGACTAGCGAATGAAGCTTTCTTT. It yields the protein CASSIDDRVIRLANEAFF.

The J gene is TRBJ2-7, the V gene TRBV11-3; TRBD2 is a possible D gene (6 bases). V shed 6 bases and J shed 0 bases, with 15 bases lying between them. Germline lookup yields CDR1 SGHNT and CDR2 YENEEA. The CDR3 loop spans 15 amino acids. CDR3 residues: CASSPGTQLSYEQYF. As DNA, the CDR3 is TGTGCCAGCAGTCCCGGGACTCAACTCTCCTACGAGCAGTACTTC.

The chain joins TRBV14 to TRBJ2-7, with D perhaps matching TRBD2 (6 bases). Germline CDR1 is SGHDN and CDR2 is FVKESK. The CDR3 length is 16 residues. V lost 4 bases and J 0 bases, leaving 16 bases between the germline ends. The CDR3, as DNA: TGTGCCAGCAGCCGCATACCGGGACTTGGCTCCTACGAGCAGTACTTC. Translated, it gives CASSRIPGLGSYEQYF.

The chain uses TRBV28 and TRBJ1-2; possible D gene TRBD1, 5 bases. The CDR3 length is 12 residues. Germline CDR1 MDHEN, CDR2 SYDVKM. Trimming took off 6 bases at V and 8 bases at J, with 13 bases between the two ends. The chain's CDR3 is CASSSGWGGYTF. The CDR3 DNA follows: TGTGCCAGCAGCTCAGGCTGGGGGGGCTACACCTTC.